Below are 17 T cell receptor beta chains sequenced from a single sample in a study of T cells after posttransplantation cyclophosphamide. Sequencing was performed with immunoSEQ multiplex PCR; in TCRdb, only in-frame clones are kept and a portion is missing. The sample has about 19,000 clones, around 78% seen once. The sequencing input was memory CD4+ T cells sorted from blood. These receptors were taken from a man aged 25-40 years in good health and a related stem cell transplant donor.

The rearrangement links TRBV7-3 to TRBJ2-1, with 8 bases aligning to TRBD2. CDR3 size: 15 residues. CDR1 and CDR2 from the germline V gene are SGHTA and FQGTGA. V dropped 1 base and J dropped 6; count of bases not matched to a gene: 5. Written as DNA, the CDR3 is TGTGCCAGCAGCTTAAGCAGCGGGGGCCCCAATGAGCAGTTCTTC. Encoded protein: CASSLSSGGPNEQFF.

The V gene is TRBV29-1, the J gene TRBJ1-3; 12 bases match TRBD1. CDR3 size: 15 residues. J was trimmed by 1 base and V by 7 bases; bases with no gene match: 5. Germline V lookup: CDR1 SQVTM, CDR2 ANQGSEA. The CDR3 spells CSGGDRGLSGNTIYF. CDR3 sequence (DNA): TGCAGCGGGGGGGACAGGGGGCTTTCTGGAAACACCATATATTTT.

The CDR3 sequence: CASRKDGGQETQYF. Written as DNA, the CDR3 is TGTGCCAGCAGAAAAGACGGGGGCCAAGAGACCCAGTACTTC. The chain has TRBV2 and TRBJ2-5; tentative D call: TRBD2 (6 bases). Germline CDR1 and CDR2: SNHLY and FYNNEI. CDR3 length: 14 amino acids. V lost 6 bases, J lost 1 base, and 12 bases lay in between.

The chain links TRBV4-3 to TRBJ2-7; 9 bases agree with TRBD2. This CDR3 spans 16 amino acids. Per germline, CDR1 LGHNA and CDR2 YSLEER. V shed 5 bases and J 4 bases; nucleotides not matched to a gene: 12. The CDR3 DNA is TGCGCCAGCAGCAAGGGGCCCTCTAGCGGGGATTACGAGCAGTACTTC. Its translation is CASSKGPSSGDYEQYF.

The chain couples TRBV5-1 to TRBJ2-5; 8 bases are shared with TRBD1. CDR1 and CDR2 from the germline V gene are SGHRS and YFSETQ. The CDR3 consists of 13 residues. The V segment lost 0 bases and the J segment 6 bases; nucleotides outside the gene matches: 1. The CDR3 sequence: CASSLGQGKTQYF. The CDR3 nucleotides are TGCGCCAGCAGCTTGGGACAGGGGAAGACCCAGTACTTC.

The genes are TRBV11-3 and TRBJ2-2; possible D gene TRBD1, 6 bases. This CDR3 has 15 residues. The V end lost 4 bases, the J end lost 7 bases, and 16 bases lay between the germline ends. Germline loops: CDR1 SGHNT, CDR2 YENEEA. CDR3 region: CASSSVRGSSGELFF. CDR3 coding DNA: TGTGCCAGCAGCTCCGTGAGGGGGTCGAGCGGGGAGCTGTTTTTT.

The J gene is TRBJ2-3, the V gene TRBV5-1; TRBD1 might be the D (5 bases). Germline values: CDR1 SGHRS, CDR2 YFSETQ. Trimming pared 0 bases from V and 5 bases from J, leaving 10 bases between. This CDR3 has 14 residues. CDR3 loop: CASSLETAVDTQYF. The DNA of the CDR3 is TGCGCCAGCAGCTTGGAGACAGCTGTAGATACGCAGTATTTT.

DNA for the CDR3: TGTGCCAGCAGCCAAGAAAATAAGGCAGGGCAAATGGCCAAAAACATTCAGTACTTC. Translation: CASSQENKAGQMAKNIQYF. This sequence joins TRBV4-2 and TRBJ2-4; tentatively, D is TRBD1 (5 bases). This CDR3 is built from 19 residues. Germline CDR1 and CDR2: LGHNA and YNFKEQ. Between the trimmed V and J ends, which lost 0 bases and 1 base, there was a span of 19 bases.

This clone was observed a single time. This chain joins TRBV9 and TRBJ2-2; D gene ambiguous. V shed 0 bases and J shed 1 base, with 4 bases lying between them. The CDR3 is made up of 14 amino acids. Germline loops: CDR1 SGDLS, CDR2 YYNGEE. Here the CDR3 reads CASSVAGNTGELFF. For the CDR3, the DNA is TGTGCCAGCAGCGTAGCGGGGAACACCGGGGAGCTGTTTTTT. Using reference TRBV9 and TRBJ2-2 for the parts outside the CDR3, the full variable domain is DSGVTQTPKHLITATGQRVTLRCSPRSGDLSVYWYQQSLDQGLQFLIQYYNGEERAKGNILERFSAQQFPDLHSELNLSSLELGDSALYFCASSVAGNTGELFFGEGSRLTVL.

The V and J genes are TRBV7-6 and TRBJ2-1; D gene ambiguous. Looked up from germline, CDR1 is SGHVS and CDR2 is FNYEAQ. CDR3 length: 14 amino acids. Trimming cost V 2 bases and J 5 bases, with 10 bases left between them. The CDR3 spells CASSLWAVDNEQFF. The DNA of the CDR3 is TGTGCCAGCAGCTTATGGGCAGTCGACAATGAGCAGTTCTTC.

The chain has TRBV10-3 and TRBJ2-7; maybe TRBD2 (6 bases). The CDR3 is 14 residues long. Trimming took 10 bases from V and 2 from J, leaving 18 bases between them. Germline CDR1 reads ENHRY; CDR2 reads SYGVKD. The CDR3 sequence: CATFLGTGAYEQYF. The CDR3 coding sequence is TGTGCCACGTTCCTCGGGACGGGAGCCTACGAGCAGTACTTC.

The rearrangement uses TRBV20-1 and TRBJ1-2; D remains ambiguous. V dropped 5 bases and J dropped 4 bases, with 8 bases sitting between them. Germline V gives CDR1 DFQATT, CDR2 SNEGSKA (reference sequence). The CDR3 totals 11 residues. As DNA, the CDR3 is TGCAGTGCTCCCGGGAGCTATGGCTACACCTTC. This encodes CSAPGSYGYTF.

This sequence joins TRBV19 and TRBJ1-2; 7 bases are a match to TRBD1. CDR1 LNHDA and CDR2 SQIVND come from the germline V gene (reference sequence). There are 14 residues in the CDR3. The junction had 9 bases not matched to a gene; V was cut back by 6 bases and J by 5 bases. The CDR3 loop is CASRRRTGDYGYTF. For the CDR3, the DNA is TGTGCCAGTAGACGTCGGACAGGCGATTATGGCTACACCTTC.

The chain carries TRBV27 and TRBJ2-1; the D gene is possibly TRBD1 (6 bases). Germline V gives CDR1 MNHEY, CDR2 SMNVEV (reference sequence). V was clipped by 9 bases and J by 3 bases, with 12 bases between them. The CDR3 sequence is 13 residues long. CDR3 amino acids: CASKQGIYNEQFF. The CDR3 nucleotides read TGTGCCAGTAAACAGGGCATCTACAATGAGCAGTTCTTC.

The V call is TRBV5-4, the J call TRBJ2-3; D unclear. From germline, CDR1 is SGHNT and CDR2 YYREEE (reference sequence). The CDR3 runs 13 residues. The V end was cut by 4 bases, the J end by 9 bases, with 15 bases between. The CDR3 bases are TGTGCCAGCAGCCCAGACAATGCCGAAACGCAGTATTTT. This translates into CASSPDNAETQYF.

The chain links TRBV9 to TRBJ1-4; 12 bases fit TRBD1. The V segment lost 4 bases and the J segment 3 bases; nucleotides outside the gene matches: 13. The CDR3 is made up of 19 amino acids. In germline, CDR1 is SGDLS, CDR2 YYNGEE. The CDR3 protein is CASSPSGTGGVDPNEKLFF. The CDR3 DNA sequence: TGTGCCAGCAGCCCCTCTGGGACAGGGGGCGTCGACCCTAATGAAAAACTGTTTTTT.

The CDR3 spells CASSLTGQGQETQYF. The CDR3 DNA sequence: TGTGCCAGCAGTTTAACCGGACAGGGCCAAGAGACCCAGTACTTC. The rearrangement joins TRBV28 to TRBJ2-5, with 8 bases aligning to TRBD1. CDR1 and CDR2 (germline): MDHEN, SYDVKM. Trimming took 2 bases from V and 1 from J; bases not matched to a gene: 3. This CDR3 is 15 amino acids long.